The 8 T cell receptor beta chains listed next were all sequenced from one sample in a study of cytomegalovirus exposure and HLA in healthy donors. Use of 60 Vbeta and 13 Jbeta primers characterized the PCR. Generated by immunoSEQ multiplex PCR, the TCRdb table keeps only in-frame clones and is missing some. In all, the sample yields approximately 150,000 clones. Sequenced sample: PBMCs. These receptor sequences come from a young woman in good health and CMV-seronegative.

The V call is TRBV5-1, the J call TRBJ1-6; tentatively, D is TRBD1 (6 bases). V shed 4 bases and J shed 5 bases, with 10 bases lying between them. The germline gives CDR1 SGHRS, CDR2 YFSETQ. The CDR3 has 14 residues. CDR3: CASSKGQDNSPLHF. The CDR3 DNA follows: TGCGCCAGCAGCAAGGGACAAGATAATTCACCCCTCCACTTT.

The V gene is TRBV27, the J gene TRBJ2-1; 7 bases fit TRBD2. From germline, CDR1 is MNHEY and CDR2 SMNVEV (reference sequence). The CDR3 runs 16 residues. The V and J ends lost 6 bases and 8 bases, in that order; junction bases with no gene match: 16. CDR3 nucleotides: TGTGCCAGCAGCCAGCCGACCGGATTAGCGGGCGATGAGCAGTTCTTC. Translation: CASSQPTGLAGDEQFF.

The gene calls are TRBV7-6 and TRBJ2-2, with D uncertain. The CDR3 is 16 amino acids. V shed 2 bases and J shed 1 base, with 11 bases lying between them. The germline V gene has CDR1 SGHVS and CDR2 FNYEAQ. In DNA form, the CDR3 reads TGTGCCAGCAGCTTATTCCCAGATGGGAACACCGGGGAGCTGTTTTTT. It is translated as CASSLFPDGNTGELFF.

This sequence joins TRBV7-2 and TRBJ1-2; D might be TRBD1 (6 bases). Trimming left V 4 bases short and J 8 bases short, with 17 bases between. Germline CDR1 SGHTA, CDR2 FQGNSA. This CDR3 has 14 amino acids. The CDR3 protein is CASSSKSQGTGYTF. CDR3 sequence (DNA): TGTGCCAGCAGCTCAAAGTCGCAGGGGACGGGCTACACCTTC. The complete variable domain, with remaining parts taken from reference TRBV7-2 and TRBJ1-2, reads GAGVSQSPSNKVTEKGKDVELRCDPISGHTALYWYRQSLGQGLEFLIYFQGNSAPDKSGLPSDRFSAERTGGSVSTLTIQRTQQEDSAVYLCASSSKSQGTGYTFGSGTRLTVV.

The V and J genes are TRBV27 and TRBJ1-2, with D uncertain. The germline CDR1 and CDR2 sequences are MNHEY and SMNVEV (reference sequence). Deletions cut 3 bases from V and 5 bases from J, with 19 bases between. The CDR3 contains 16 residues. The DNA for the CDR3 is TGTGCCAGCAGTTTGAGGATGACGGAGGTATTATATGGCTACACCTTC. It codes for CASSLRMTEVLYGYTF.

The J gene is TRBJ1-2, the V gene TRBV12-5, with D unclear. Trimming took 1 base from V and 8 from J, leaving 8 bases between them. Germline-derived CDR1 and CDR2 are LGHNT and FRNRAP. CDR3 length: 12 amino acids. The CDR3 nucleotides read TGTGCTAGTGGTTTGGAAACGGGAGGCTACACCTTC. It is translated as CASGLETGGYTF.

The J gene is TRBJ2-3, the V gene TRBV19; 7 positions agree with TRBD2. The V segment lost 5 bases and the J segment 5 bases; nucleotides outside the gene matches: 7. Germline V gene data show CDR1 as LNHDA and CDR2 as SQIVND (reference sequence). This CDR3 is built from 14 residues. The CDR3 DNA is TGTGCCAGTAGTCGGGCGGGAGCTGGAGATACGCAGTATTTT. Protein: CASSRAGAGDTQYF. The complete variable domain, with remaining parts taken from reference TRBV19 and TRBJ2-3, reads DGGITQSPKYLFRKEGQNVTLSCEQNLNHDAMYWYRQDPGQGLRLIYYSQIVNDFQKGDIAEGYSVSREKKESFPLTVTSAQKNPTAFYLCASSRAGAGDTQYFGPGTRLTVL.

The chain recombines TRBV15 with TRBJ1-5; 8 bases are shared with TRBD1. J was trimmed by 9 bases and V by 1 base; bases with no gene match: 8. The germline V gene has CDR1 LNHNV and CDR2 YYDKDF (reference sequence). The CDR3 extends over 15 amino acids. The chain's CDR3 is CATSRGRTGPLPQHF. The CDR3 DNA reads TGTGCCACCAGCAGAGGCCGGACAGGGCCCCTGCCCCAGCATTTT.